This T cell receptor beta chain was identified during a study of spatial heterogeneity in lung cancer (dated by TCRdb to between 2018 and 2021). For the study in its entirety: Beta-chain transcripts were consistently detected in greater numbers than alpha-chain transcripts, which likely reflected higher beta-chain transcript abundance. The study quantitatively compared TCR alpha and beta repertoires across multiple tumor regions, matched nontumor lung and blood in non-small cell lung cancer. Nonsynonymous mutation counts, determined by whole-exome sequencing of tumor tissue, were related to TCR repertoire features. Both alpha and beta chains were TCR-sequenced in 220 or so tumor regions, under 80 matched nontumor lung samples and 45 to 60 PBMC samples obtained at surgery. In the raw uncorrected reads, each unique combination of TCR and UMI appeared more than ten times on average.

This clonotype has only a few counts. Which antigen it targets is not known. Base quality data are lacking; no much larger clone is found one base away. The meaning of the sample's time point label: sample taken at primary tumor resection. Donors were 72 patients with early-stage, untreated non-small cell lung cancer from the lung TRACERx cohort. For TCR sequencing, whole RNA was extracted from tumor and nontumor lung tissue, or from cryopreserved PBMC samples, and no cell sorting was done. A patient was chosen for TCR sequencing only when enough RNA was available from at least two tumor regions. The receptor library was made with 5' RACE. These reads were obtained on a NextSeq 500. In the TCR library protocol, a unique molecular identifier was attached to each TCR cDNA molecule so that PCR and sequencing errors could be corrected. Per the source publication's procedure: TCR identification, UMI-based error correction and CDR3 extraction were all carried out with Decombinator tools. TCRs above a frequency of 2 per 1,000, corresponding to the top 1% of the tumor frequency distribution, were defined as expanded. Renyi diversity was computed with the R vegan package after each repertoire had been subsampled 100 times to 5,000 TCRs. CDR3 similarity networks were constructed using string-kernel similarity of amino acid triplets, with links drawn between CDR3s whose pairwise similarity was above 0.82. The raw public data were reprocessed by TCRdb itself: fastp quality trimming at Q25, MiXCR clonotype calling, in-frame beta chains only. All rows with the same CDR3 protein become a single entry with the most common DNA and genes. These V and J calls are TCRdb output, not the study's own analysis. The sample has some 40,000 distinct CDR3 sequences on record, 5% to 5.5% of them singletons. Just over 25% of the sample rests with the top ten.

What the study reported, not specific to this receptor: Ubiquitous expanded tumor TCRs were found in blood more often at tumor resection than at routine follow-up. Confirming at a functional level the hypothesis that regional TCRs recognize regional mutations was considered to require additional single-cell paired TCR alpha and beta sequencing.

The sample consisted of PBMCs, taken at surgery. The sequence was collected from a female donor with early-stage non-small cell lung cancer.

The nucleotide sequence reads TGTGCCAGCAGCTTAATTCCAGGGAAGGAGACCCAGTACTTC. Its coded protein is CASSLIPGKETQYF. The sequence is built from TRBV7-6 and TRBJ2-5; the D gene is perhaps TRBD1, on 5 matching bases. The germline V gene yields SGHVS for CDR1 and FNYEAQ for CDR2. From cysteine to phenylalanine, the CDR3 is 14 amino acids long. The read is trimmed to its CDR3 DNA, 42 bases read in frame from base 1. Between the V and J ends, shortened by 2 bases and 5 bases respectively, the junction contains 12 bases. This CDR3, with the reference TRBV7-6 and TRBJ2-5 proteins standing in past its ends, gives the full variable domain GAGVSQSPRYKVTKRGQDVALRCDPISGHVSLYWYRQALGQGPEFLTYFNYEAQQDKSGLPNDRFSAERPEGSISTLTIQRTEQRDSAMYRCASSLIPGKETQYFGPGTRLLVL.